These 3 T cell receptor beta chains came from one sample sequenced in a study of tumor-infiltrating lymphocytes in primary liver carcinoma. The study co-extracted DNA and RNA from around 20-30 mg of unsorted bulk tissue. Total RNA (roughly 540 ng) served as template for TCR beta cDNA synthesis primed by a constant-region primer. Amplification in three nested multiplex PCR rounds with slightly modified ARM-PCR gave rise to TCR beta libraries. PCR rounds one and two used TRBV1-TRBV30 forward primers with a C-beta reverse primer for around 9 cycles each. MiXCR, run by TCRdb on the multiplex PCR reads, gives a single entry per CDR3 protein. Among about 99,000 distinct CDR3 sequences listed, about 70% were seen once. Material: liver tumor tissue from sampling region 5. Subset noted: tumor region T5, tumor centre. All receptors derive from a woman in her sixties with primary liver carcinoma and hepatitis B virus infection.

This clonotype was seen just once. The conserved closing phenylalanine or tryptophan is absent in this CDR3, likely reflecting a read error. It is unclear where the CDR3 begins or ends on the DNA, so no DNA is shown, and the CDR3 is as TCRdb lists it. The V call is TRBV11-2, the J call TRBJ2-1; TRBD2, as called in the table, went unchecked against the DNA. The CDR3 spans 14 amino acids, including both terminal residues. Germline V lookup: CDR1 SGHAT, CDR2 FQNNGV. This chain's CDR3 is CASSSTSTYNEYFY.

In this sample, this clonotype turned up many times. The CDR3 sequence is CASRAGTTGELFF. The DNA of the CDR3 is TGTGCCAGCAGAGCAGGGACGACCGGGGAGCTGTTTTTT. The chain carries TRBV6-5 and TRBJ2-2; the D gene could be TRBD1 or TRBD2 (5 bases each). This CDR3 is 13 amino acids long. Per germline, CDR1 MNHEY and CDR2 SVGAGI. With 6 bases removed from V and 5 bases from J, the gap between germline ends came to 10 bases.

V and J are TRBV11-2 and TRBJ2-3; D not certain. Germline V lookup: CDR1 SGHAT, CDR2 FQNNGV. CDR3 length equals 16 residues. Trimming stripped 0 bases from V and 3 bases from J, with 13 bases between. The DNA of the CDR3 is TGTGCCAGCAGCTTAGACAGTGTCTATGGTACAGATACGCAGTATTTT. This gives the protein CASSLDSVYGTDTQYF.